The entry below gives a single T cell receptor beta chain sequence along with its context. The record originates from a study of control samples from healthy donors and cancer patients. V was trimmed by 0 bases and J by 2 bases, leaving 14 bases between them. Germline CDR1 SGHRS, CDR2 YFSETQ. The CDR3 loop spans 16 amino acids. Profiled with immunoSEQ multiplex PCR; TCRdb holds only in-frame clones, not every one. The sample lists approximately 100,000 clones, 90% occurring once. What was sequenced was blood. The origin of this receptor is a woman aged 18-29 years in good health. The chain has TRBV5-1 and TRBJ1-1; D is undetermined. CDR3 residues: CASSLAGVWGNTEAFF. CDR3 bases: TGCGCCAGCAGCTTGGCCGGGGTCTGGGGAAACACTGAAGCTTTCTTT.